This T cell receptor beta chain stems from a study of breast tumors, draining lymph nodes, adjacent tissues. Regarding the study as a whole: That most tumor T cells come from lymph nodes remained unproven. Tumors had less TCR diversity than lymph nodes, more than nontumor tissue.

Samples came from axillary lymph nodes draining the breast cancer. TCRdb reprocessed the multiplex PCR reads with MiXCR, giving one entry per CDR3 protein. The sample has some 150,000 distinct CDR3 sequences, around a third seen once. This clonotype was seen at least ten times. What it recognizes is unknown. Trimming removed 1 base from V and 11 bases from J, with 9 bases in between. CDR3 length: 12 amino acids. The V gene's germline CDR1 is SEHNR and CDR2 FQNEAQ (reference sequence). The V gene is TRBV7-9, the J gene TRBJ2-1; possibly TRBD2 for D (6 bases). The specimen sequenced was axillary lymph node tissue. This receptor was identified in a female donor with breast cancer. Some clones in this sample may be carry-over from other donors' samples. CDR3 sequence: CASSLDRTKQFF. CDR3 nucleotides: TGTGCCAGCAGCTTAGACAGGACTAAGCAGTTCTTC.